This T cell receptor beta chain appears in the sequencing data of a study of Graves' ophthalmopathy and Graves' hyperthyroidism. Background on the study: Hyperthyroidism was classified as stable if no ophthalmopathy occurred within 18 months of follow-up.

The CDR3 length is 15 residues. V was clipped by 3 bases and J by 5 bases, with 18 bases between them. Germline lookup yields CDR1 SGDLS and CDR2 YYNGEE. Transcripts of RNA were the source for amplifying TCR beta CDR3 regions. Investigators did first-round RT-PCR with HTBI primers, then second-round multiplex PCR. TCRdb used MiXCR to reprocess the multiplex PCR reads, holding one entry per CDR3 protein. The sample lists 900,000 to 1,200,000 distinct CDR3 sequences, roughly 35% occurring once. Certain patients, namely those with other autoimmune diseases, uncontrolled infections, pregnancy or lactation, were excluded. Patients were diagnosed from clinical symptoms, serum thyroxine, TRAb, thyroid ultrasound and orbital computed tomography.

The chain joins TRBV9 to TRBJ2-7, with D perhaps given as TRBD1 or TRBD2 (6 bases each). Input material: peripheral blood or thyroid tissue (not recorded which). The source is an adult man with Graves' hyperthyroidism. The CDR3 is CASSARDIPTNEQYF. The CDR3 nucleotides are TGTGCCAGCAGCGCGCGGGACATCCCCACAAACGAGCAGTACTTC.